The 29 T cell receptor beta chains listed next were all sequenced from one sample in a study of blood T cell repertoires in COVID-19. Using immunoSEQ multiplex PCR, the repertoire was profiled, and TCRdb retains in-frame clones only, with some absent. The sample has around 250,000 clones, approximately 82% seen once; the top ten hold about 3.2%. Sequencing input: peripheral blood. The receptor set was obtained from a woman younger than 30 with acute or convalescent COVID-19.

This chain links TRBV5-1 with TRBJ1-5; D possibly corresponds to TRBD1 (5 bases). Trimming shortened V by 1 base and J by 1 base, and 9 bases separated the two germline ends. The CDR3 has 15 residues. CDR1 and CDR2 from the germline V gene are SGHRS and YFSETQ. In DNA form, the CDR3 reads TGCGCCAGCAGCTTGACGGGGGGAAGCAATCAGCCCCAGCATTTT. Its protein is CASSLTGGSNQPQHF.

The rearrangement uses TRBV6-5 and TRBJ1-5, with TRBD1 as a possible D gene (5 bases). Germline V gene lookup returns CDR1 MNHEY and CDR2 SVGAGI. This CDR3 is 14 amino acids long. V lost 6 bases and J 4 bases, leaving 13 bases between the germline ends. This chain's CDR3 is CASSRGTVNQPQHF. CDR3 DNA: TGTGCCAGCAGCCGCGGGACTGTGAATCAGCCCCAGCATTTT.

CDR3 sequence reads: CASSSQLAGGETQYF. The CDR3 DNA is TGTGCCAGCAGTAGCCAACTAGCGGGAGGGGAGACCCAGTACTTC. The V gene is TRBV7-2, the J gene TRBJ2-5; 13 nucleotides match TRBD2. This CDR3 is built from 15 residues. The germline CDR1 and CDR2 sequences are SGHTA and FQGNSA. Unmatched junction bases numbered 6, after V lost 6 bases and J lost 5 bases.

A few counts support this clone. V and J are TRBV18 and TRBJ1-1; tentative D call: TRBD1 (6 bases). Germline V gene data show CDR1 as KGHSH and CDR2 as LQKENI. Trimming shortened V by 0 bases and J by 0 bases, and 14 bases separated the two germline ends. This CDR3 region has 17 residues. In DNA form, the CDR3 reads TGTGCCAGCTCACCACCGGCGAAGGGGGGGATGAACACTGAAGCTTTCTTT. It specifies CASSPPAKGGMNTEAFF.

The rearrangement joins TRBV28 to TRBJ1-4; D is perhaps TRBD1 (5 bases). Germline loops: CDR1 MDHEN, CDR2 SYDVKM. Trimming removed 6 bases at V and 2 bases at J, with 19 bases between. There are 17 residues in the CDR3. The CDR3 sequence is CASSQPGRGRTNEKLFF. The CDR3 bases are TGTGCCAGCAGCCAACCCGGGCGGGGGAGGACTAATGAAAAACTGTTTTTT.

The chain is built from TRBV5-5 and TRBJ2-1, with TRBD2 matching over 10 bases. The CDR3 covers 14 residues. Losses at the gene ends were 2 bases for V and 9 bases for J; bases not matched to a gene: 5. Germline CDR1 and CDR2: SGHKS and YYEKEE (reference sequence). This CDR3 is CASSFLAGDGEQFF. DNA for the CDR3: TGTGCCAGCAGCTTTCTAGCGGGAGATGGTGAGCAGTTCTTC. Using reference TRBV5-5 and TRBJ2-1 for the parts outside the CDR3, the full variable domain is DAGVTQSPTHLIKTRGQQVTLRCSPISGHKSVSWYQQVLGQGPQFIFQYYEKEERGRGNFPDRFSARQFPNYSSELNVNALLLGDSALYLCASSFLAGDGEQFFGPGTRLTVL.

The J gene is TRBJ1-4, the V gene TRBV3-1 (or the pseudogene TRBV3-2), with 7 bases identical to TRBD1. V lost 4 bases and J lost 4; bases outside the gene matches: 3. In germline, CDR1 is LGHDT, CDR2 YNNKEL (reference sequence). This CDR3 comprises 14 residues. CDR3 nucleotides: TGTGCCAGCAGCCCGGGACAGCTTAATGAAAAACTGTTTTTT. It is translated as CASSPGQLNEKLFF.

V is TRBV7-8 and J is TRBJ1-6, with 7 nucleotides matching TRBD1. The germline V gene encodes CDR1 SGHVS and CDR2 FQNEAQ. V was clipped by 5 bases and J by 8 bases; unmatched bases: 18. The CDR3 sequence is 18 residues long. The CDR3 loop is CASSTQDRAPRRDSPLHF. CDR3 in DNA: TGTGCCAGCAGCACGCAAGACAGGGCCCCCAGGCGGGATTCACCCCTCCACTTT.

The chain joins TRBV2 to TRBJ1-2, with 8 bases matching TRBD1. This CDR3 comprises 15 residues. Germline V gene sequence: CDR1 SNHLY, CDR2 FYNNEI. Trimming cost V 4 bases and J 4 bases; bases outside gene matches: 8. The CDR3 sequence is CASSADGTGAYGYTF. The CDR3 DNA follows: TGTGCCAGCAGTGCTGATGGGACAGGTGCCTATGGCTACACCTTC.

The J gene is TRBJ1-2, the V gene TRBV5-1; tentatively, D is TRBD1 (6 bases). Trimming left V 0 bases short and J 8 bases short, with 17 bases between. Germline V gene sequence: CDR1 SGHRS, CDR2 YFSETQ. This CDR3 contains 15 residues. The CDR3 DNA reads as TGCGCCAGCAGCTTGGTGCCAGGACAGACCCAGGGCTACACCTTC. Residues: CASSLVPGQTQGYTF.

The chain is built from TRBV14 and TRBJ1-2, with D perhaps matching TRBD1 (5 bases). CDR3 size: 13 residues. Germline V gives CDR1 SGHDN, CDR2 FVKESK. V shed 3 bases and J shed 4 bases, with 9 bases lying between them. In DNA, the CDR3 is TGTGCCAGCAGCCAGCCGCAGGGCTATGGCTACACCTTC. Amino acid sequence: CASSQPQGYGYTF.

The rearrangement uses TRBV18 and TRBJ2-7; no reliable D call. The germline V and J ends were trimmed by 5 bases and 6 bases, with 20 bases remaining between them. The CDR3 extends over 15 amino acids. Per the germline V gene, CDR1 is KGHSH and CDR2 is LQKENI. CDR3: CASSSTSTRKGEQYF. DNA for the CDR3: TGTGCCAGCTCATCGACATCCACTCGAAAAGGCGAGCAGTACTTC.

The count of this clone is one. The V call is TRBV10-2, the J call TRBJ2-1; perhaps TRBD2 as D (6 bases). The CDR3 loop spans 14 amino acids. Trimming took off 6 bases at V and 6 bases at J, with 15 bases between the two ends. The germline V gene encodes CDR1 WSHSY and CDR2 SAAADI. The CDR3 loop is CASRGGVLGNEQFF. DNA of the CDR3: TGCGCCAGCAGAGGAGGGGTTCTCGGCAATGAGCAGTTCTTC.

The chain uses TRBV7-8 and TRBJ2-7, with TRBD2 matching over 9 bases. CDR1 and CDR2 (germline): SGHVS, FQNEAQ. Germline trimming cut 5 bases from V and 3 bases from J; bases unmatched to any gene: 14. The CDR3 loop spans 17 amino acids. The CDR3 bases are TGTGCCAGCAGCCAACCAGGGGTAGCGGGAGTATACTACGAGCAGTACTTC. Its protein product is CASSQPGVAGVYYEQYF.

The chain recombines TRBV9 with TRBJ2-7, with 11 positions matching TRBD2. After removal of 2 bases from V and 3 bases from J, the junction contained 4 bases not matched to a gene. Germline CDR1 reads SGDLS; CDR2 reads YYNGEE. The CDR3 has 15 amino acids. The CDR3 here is CASSVLAGGIYEQYF. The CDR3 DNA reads TGTGCCAGCAGCGTTTTAGCGGGAGGGATCTACGAGCAGTACTTC.

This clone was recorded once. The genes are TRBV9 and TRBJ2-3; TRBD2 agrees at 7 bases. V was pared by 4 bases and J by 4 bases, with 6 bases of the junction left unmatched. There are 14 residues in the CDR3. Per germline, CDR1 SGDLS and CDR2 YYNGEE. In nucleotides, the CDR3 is TGTGCCAGCAGCCTTCGACTAGCCCCAGATACGCAGTATTTT. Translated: CASSLRLAPDTQYF.

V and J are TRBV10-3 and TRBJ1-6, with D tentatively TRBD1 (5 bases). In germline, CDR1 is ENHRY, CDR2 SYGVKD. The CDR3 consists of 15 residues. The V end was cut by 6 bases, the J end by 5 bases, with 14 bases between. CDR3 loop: CAIRRGQGDNSPLHF. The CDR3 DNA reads TGTGCCATCAGAAGAGGACAAGGGGATAATTCACCCCTCCACTTT.

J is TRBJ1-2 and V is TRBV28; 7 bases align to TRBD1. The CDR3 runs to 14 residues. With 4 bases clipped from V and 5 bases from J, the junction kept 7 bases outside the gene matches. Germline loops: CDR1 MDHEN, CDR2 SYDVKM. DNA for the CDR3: TGTGCCAGCAGTTGGAACCAGGGGGGATATGGCTACACCTTC. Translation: CASSWNQGGYGYTF.

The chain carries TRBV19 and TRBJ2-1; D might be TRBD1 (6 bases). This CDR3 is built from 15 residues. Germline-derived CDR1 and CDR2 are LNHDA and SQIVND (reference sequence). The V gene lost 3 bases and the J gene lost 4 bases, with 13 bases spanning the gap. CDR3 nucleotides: TGTGCCAGTAGTATTTTAGGGGGAAAATACAATGAGCAGTTCTTC. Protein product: CASSILGGKYNEQFF.

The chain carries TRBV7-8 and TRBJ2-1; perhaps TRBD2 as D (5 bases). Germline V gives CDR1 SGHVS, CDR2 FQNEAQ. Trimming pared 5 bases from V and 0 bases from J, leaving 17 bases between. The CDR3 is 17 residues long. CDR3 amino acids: CASSPPDGVGSYNEQFF. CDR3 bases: TGTGCCAGCAGCCCCCCAGACGGGGTCGGCTCCTACAATGAGCAGTTCTTC.

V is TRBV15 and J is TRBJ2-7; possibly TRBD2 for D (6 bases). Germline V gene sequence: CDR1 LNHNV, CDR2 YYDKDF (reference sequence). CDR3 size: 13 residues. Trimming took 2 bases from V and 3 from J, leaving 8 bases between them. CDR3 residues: CATSRSGDYEQYF. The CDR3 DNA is TGTGCCACCAGCAGATCGGGGGACTACGAGCAGTACTTC.

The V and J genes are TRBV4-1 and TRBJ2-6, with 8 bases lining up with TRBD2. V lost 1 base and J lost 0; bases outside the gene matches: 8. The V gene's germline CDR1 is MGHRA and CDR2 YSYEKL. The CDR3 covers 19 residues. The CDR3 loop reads CASSQGLTLAGSGANVLTF. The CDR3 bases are TGCGCCAGCAGCCAAGGTCTCACCCTAGCGGGCTCTGGGGCCAACGTCCTGACTTTC.

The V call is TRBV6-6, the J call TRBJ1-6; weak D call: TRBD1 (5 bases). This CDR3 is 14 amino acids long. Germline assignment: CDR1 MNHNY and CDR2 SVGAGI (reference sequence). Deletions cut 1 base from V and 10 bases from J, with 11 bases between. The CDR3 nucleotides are TGTGCCAGCAGTTACTTCGCGGAGGGGTCACCCCTCCACTTT. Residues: CASSYFAEGSPLHF.

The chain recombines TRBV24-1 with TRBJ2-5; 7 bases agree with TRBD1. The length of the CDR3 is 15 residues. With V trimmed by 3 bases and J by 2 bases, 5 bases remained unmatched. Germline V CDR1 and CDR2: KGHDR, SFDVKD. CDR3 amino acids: CATSDAGQVQETQYF. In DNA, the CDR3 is TGTGCCACCAGTGATGCAGGACAGGTTCAAGAGACCCAGTACTTC.

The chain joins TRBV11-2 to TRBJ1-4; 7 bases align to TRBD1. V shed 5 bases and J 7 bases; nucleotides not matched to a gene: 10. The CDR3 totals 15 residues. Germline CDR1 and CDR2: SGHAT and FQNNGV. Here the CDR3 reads CASSQWDSLGEKLFF. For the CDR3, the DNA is TGTGCCAGCAGCCAATGGGACAGTTTGGGTGAAAAACTGTTTTTT.

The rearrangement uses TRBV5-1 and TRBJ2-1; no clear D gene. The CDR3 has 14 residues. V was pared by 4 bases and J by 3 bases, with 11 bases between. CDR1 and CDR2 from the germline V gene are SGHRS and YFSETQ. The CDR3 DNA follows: TGCGCCAGCAGCCCGAGCATCCGCTACAATGAGCAGTTCTTC. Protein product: CASSPSIRYNEQFF.

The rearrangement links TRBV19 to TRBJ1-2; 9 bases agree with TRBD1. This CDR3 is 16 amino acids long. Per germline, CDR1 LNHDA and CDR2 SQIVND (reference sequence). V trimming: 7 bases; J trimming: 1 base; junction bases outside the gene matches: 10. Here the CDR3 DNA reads TGTGCCAGTACCGTGGGACAGGGCCTCTTTAACTATGGCTACACCTTC. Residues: CASTVGQGLFNYGYTF.

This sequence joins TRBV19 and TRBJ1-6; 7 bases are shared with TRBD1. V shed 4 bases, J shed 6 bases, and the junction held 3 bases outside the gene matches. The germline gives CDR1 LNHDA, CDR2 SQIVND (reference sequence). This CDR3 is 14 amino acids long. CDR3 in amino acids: CASSTRQGNSPLHF. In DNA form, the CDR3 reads TGTGCCAGTAGTACAAGACAGGGTAATTCACCCCTCCACTTT.

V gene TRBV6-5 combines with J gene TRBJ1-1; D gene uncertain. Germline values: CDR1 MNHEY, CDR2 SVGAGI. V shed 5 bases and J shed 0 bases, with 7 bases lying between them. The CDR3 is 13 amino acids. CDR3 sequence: CASSPRMNTEAFF. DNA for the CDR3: TGTGCCAGCAGTCCGAGGATGAACACTGAAGCTTTCTTT.